This is a list of T cell receptor beta chains from one sample in a study of neurological immune-mediated disorders. TCRdb called the 5' RACE reads again in MiXCR, with one record for every CDR3 protein. The top ten hold approximately 2.2% of the sample, which has tens of thousands of distinct CDR3 sequences, 2.5% seen once. What was sequenced was PBMCs. These TCRs come from a woman in her forties or fifties with multiple sclerosis. The conserved cysteine and the conserved F or W are not part of the CDR3 here. D genes are given only for firm matches.

D gene	J gene	V gene	CDR3 protein
.	TRBJ2-7	TRBV28	ASSWTSYEQY
.	TRBJ1-2	TRBV7-9	ARSLDGYT
TRBD1	TRBJ1-1	TRBV18	ASSPHDRVGGEAF
TRBD2	TRBJ2-1	TRBV20-1	RATSGRQNEQF
.	TRBJ2-7	TRBV10-3	ATTIQEGYEQY
TRBD1	TRBJ1-2	TRBV29-1	SLGQDYGYT
.	TRBJ1-1	TRBV20-1	SVGAQNTEAF
TRBD2	TRBJ2-5	TRBV20-1	SARDGQLAGGPLY
TRBD2	TRBJ2-7	TRBV15	ATSRGGLANEQY
TRBD1	TRBJ1-2	TRBV20-1	SAAGTGGNYGYT
.	TRBJ2-2	TRBV12-3/TRBV12-4	ASSRTHGAYTGELF
.	TRBJ1-2	TRBV12-3/TRBV12-4	ASRPQGGNYGYT
.	TRBJ1-1	TRBV7-3	ASSLDVNTEAF
.	TRBJ1-5	TRBV28	ASSQDLNQPQH
.	TRBJ1-1	TRBV29-1	SGTRTANTEAF
TRBD2	TRBJ2-3	TRBV15	ATSRDPGLQDTQY
.	TRBJ1-1	TRBV7-2	ASKGRMNTEAF
.	TRBJ2-7	TRBV20-1	SARDRSWQY
TRBD2	TRBJ2-7	TRBV10-3	ATLVAGGRGEQY
TRBD2	TRBJ2-7	TRBV5-1	ASSFTSGEGYEQY
TRBD2	TRBJ2-1	TRBV4-2	ASSHGTSGGSYNEQF
.	TRBJ2-6	TRBV20-1	SARSLGVSGANVLT
.	TRBJ1-2	TRBV5-1	ASGTDPYGYT
.	TRBJ2-7	TRBV11-2	ASSLDLVAYEQY
TRBD1	TRBJ1-4	TRBV20-1	SATDRGTNEKLF
TRBD1	TRBJ1-6	TRBV7-9	ASGGTGHPVPLH
TRBD2	TRBJ2-7	TRBV6-6	ASTWLAVDYEQY
.	TRBJ2-2	TRBV7-9	ASLDRSNTGELF
TRBD2	TRBJ2-7	TRBV5-6	ASRETSGSIYEQY
TRBD2	TRBJ2-2	TRBV4-1	ASSQDGAGGRSRELF
TRBD1	TRBJ2-7	TRBV12-5	ASGSGTGETYEQY
.	TRBJ2-2	TRBV20-1	SARFVRAGELF
TRBD1	TRBJ1-1	TRBV5-1	ASSLDWGQELRTEAF
.	TRBJ2-6	TRBV29-1	SARQGTGANVLT
.	TRBJ2-1	TRBV29-1	SAYRDTNEQF
TRBD1	TRBJ1-6	TRBV20-1	SARDLGRGGSPLH
TRBD1	TRBJ1-2	TRBV5-1	ASRMGQGSYGYT
.	TRBJ2-7	TRBV12-3/TRBV12-4	ASSSRGYEQY
.	TRBJ2-3	TRBV11-2	ASSTRGGAPDTQY
TRBD1	TRBJ1-4	TRBV5-1	ASSLNRGLDEKLF
.	TRBJ2-7	TRBV10-2	ASSESKGSEQY
.	TRBJ2-5	TRBV20-1	SARLVEETQY
.	TRBJ2-6	TRBV9	ASSVRRFISGANVLT
TRBD1	TRBJ1-5	TRBV20-1	SASTGQGNQPQH
.	TRBJ2-3	TRBV9	ASSVGVLSTDTQY
TRBD1	TRBJ1-6	TRBV12-3/TRBV12-4	ASSLKGARNSPLH
.	TRBJ2-2	TRBV25-1	ASLQLTGELF
.	TRBJ1-4	TRBV4-3	ASGQAGVTNEKLF
TRBD2	TRBJ2-7	TRBV5-1	ASSLERAGVDEQY
.	TRBJ2-3	TRBV20-1	SAKTWGRSTDTQY